The clone carrying this T cell receptor beta chain has only one observation. The antigen is not known. The treatment: some 20 received Ad26.COV2.S at low or high dose, single or two shots; about 5 received placebo; per-sample allocation not given. Repertoires come from day 63 after the first vaccine or placebo injection. A Boston adult aged 18-55 years was the donor. This sample stems from a study of Ad26.COV2.S vaccination and SARS-CoV-2 variants. Study details: The Ad26.COV2.S arm of the COV1001 trial was where the donor was placed. Whole-study findings and limits: While placebo recipients had lower spike-specific TCR breadth, vaccine recipients had more.

TCRdb's copy holds only in-frame clones and misses some; the assay was immunoSEQ multiplex PCR. This sample has 380,000 or so clones, with 65% to 90% found just once. CDR1 and CDR2 from the germline V gene are MGHRA and YSYEKL. The CDR3 runs to 16 residues. With 0 bases removed from V and 4 bases from J, the gap between germline ends came to 15 bases. Sequences were derived from peripheral blood, sampled in a trial of Ad26.COV2.S vaccine versus placebo. The clonotype comes from a person between 18 and 65 years old who received the Ad26.COV2.S COVID-19 vaccine or a placebo. This chain joins TRBV4-1 and TRBJ1-2; no reliable D call. CDR3: CASSQEWAALGYGYTF. Here the CDR3 DNA reads TGCGCCAGCAGCCAAGAATGGGCAGCATTGGGCTATGGCTACACCTTC.